The rows below give T cell receptor beta chains drawn from one sample of a study of blood T cell repertoires in COVID-19. Only in-frame clones appear in the TCRdb table, and some are missing; sequencing was by immunoSEQ multiplex PCR. The sample yields roughly 140,000 clones, just over 85% seen once. The material sequenced was peripheral blood. These receptors originate from a man in his 70s with acute or convalescent COVID-19. Both conserved end residues are part of each CDR3. Each record gives: CDR3 length, clone size, J gene, V gene, D gene, CDR3 DNA, CDR3 protein. D genes are given only for firm matches. Size values are once, few and many counts, or a class for expanded clones, and some rows have none.

cdr3_length: 15; clone_size: -; j_call: TRBJ2-6; v_call: TRBV28; d_call: -; cdr3_nt: TGTGCCAGCAGCGTAACAGGGCCCGGGGCCAACGTCCTGACTTTC; cdr3_aa: CASSVTGPGANVLTF
cdr3_length: 14; clone_size: -; j_call: TRBJ2-5; v_call: TRBV30; d_call: TRBD2; cdr3_nt: TGTGCCTGGAGTCCGGGACTAGGTATAGAGACCCAGTACTTC; cdr3_aa: CAWSPGLGIETQYF
cdr3_length: 15; clone_size: -; j_call: TRBJ2-7; v_call: TRBV6-1; d_call: -; cdr3_nt: TGTGCCAGCAGTGAAAAGGGGCTAAAGGACTACGAGCAGTACTTC; cdr3_aa: CASSEKGLKDYEQYF
cdr3_length: 14; clone_size: -; j_call: TRBJ2-3; v_call: TRBV9; d_call: -; cdr3_nt: TGTGCCAGCAGCTTAACGACATATTCAGATACGCAGTATTTT; cdr3_aa: CASSLTTYSDTQYF
cdr3_length: 15; clone_size: -; j_call: TRBJ2-7; v_call: TRBV15; d_call: -; cdr3_nt: TGTGCCACCAGCAGAGAACCGGGGAGCTCCTACGAGCAGTACTTC; cdr3_aa: CATSREPGSSYEQYF
cdr3_length: 15; clone_size: -; j_call: TRBJ1-6; v_call: TRBV6-2/TRBV6-3; d_call: TRBD1; cdr3_nt: TGTGCCAGCAGCGAAGTCCAGGGGGGCCATTCACCCCTCCACTTT; cdr3_aa: CASSEVQGGHSPLHF
cdr3_length: 16; clone_size: -; j_call: TRBJ2-2; v_call: TRBV5-1; d_call: TRBD2; cdr3_nt: TGCGCCAGCAGCCCAGCTAGCGGGAGTTCTACCGGGGAGCTGTTTTTT; cdr3_aa: CASSPASGSSTGELFF
cdr3_length: 12; clone_size: -; j_call: TRBJ1-5; v_call: TRBV19; d_call: -; cdr3_nt: TGTGCCAGTACCAGGGGCAATCAGCCCCAGCATTTT; cdr3_aa: CASTRGNQPQHF
cdr3_length: 19; clone_size: -; j_call: TRBJ2-7; v_call: TRBV4-3; d_call: -; cdr3_nt: TGCGCCAGCAGCCAAGTAACAGGGGAGGTGGGTTGGCTTCACTACGAGCAGTACTTC; cdr3_aa: CASSQVTGEVGWLHYEQYF
cdr3_length: 13; clone_size: -; j_call: TRBJ2-2; v_call: TRBV10-3; d_call: -; cdr3_nt: TGTGCCATCACCGGAGGGGACTTCGGGGAGCTGTTTTTT; cdr3_aa: CAITGGDFGELFF
cdr3_length: 15; clone_size: -; j_call: TRBJ1-5; v_call: TRBV15; d_call: -; cdr3_nt: TGTGCCACCAGCAGAGATCTGGCCTCTCATCAGCCCCAGCATTTT; cdr3_aa: CATSRDLASHQPQHF
cdr3_length: 14; clone_size: -; j_call: TRBJ1-1; v_call: TRBV16; d_call: TRBD1; cdr3_nt: TGTGCCAGCAGAAGACAGGGAGTGAACACTGAAGCTTTCTTT; cdr3_aa: CASRRQGVNTEAFF
cdr3_length: 16; clone_size: -; j_call: TRBJ1-5; v_call: TRBV19; d_call: TRBD1; cdr3_nt: TGTGCCAGTAGTACCGGGACAGCCCGAAGTCCTCAGCCCCAGCATTTT; cdr3_aa: CASSTGTARSPQPQHF
cdr3_length: 14; clone_size: -; j_call: TRBJ1-1; v_call: TRBV4-1; d_call: -; cdr3_nt: TGCGCCAGCAGCCTAAACGACAGATACACTGAAGCTTTCTTT; cdr3_aa: CASSLNDRYTEAFF
cdr3_length: 15; clone_size: -; j_call: TRBJ2-1; v_call: TRBV19; d_call: TRBD1; cdr3_nt: TGTGCCAGTAGTATTGGGACAGAGATAATCAATGAGCAGTTCTTC; cdr3_aa: CASSIGTEIINEQFF
cdr3_length: 14; clone_size: -; j_call: TRBJ1-1; v_call: TRBV6-2/TRBV6-3; d_call: -; cdr3_nt: TGTGCCAGCAGTTACTCCAGGTTGAACACTGAAGCTTTCTTT; cdr3_aa: CASSYSRLNTEAFF
cdr3_length: 15; clone_size: -; j_call: TRBJ2-1; v_call: TRBV6-5; d_call: TRBD2; cdr3_nt: TGTGCCAGCGGGAGACTAGCGGATAGGTACAATGAGCAGTTCTTC; cdr3_aa: CASGRLADRYNEQFF
cdr3_length: 15; clone_size: -; j_call: TRBJ1-3; v_call: TRBV9; d_call: TRBD1; cdr3_nt: TGTGCCAGCAGCGCCCAGGGGGGCTCTGGAAACACCATATATTTT; cdr3_aa: CASSAQGGSGNTIYF
cdr3_length: 15; clone_size: -; j_call: TRBJ2-3; v_call: TRBV7-2; d_call: -; cdr3_nt: TGTGCCAGCAGCTTAGATGCCAGGGGAGGGGATACGCAGTATTTT; cdr3_aa: CASSLDARGGDTQYF
cdr3_length: 16; clone_size: -; j_call: TRBJ2-2; v_call: TRBV5-1; d_call: TRBD1; cdr3_nt: TGCGCCAGCAGCCTCAGACAGGGGGCGAGCACCGGGGAGCTGTTTTTT; cdr3_aa: CASSLRQGASTGELFF
cdr3_length: 16; clone_size: -; j_call: TRBJ2-1; v_call: TRBV24-1; d_call: TRBD1; cdr3_nt: TGTGCCACCAGTGATAGACAGGGTAGTTCAGACAATGAGCAGTTCTTC; cdr3_aa: CATSDRQGSSDNEQFF
cdr3_length: 14; clone_size: once; j_call: TRBJ1-2; v_call: TRBV6-5; d_call: -; cdr3_nt: TGTGCCAGCAGTTACGGACAGTCCTTCTATGGCTACACCTTC; cdr3_aa: CASSYGQSFYGYTF
cdr3_length: 14; clone_size: once; j_call: TRBJ1-2; v_call: TRBV5-4; d_call: -; cdr3_nt: TGTGCCAGCAGCTCGGACGGAGGAGGCCATGGCTACACCTTC; cdr3_aa: CASSSDGGGHGYTF
cdr3_length: 14; clone_size: -; j_call: TRBJ2-5; v_call: TRBV7-3; d_call: TRBD1; cdr3_nt: TGTGCCAGCAGCTCCCTCGGGACAGAAGAGACCCAGTACTTC; cdr3_aa: CASSSLGTEETQYF
cdr3_length: 12; clone_size: -; j_call: TRBJ2-7; v_call: TRBV3-1/TRBV3-2; d_call: -; cdr3_nt: TGTGCCAGCAGCCAAGAGAGGACAAAGCAGTACTTC; cdr3_aa: CASSQERTKQYF
cdr3_length: 13; clone_size: -; j_call: TRBJ1-2; v_call: TRBV6-5; d_call: TRBD1; cdr3_nt: TGTGCCAGCAGCCCCCGGACAGGGGGAGGCTACACCTTC; cdr3_aa: CASSPRTGGGYTF
cdr3_length: 17; clone_size: -; j_call: TRBJ2-1; v_call: TRBV24-1; d_call: -; cdr3_nt: TGTGCCACCAGTGATTTGGTGGCCGACACAGGGAGTAATGAGCAGTTCTTC; cdr3_aa: CATSDLVADTGSNEQFF
cdr3_length: 14; clone_size: -; j_call: TRBJ2-3; v_call: TRBV5-1; d_call: TRBD2; cdr3_nt: TGCGCCAGCAGCAAAGCGGGAGGAGGTCCTACGCAGTATTTT; cdr3_aa: CASSKAGGGPTQYF
cdr3_length: 10; clone_size: -; j_call: TRBJ2-7; v_call: TRBV23-1; d_call: -; cdr3_nt: TGCGCCAGCAGCCTTTACGAGCAGTACTTC; cdr3_aa: CASSLYEQYF
cdr3_length: 14; clone_size: -; j_call: TRBJ2-3; v_call: TRBV30; d_call: -; cdr3_nt: TGTGCCTGGAGTGTGGTGACAGGAACAGATACGCAGTATTTT; cdr3_aa: CAWSVVTGTDTQYF
cdr3_length: 15; clone_size: -; j_call: TRBJ1-4; v_call: TRBV4-3; d_call: TRBD1; cdr3_nt: TGCGCCAGCAGCCCACCGGGACAGGTCAATGAAAAACTGTTTTTT; cdr3_aa: CASSPPGQVNEKLFF
cdr3_length: 20; clone_size: -; j_call: TRBJ2-3; v_call: TRBV29-1; d_call: TRBD2; cdr3_nt: TGCAGCGTTGCCCCTTCTGCCCTAGCGGGAGGGAAGTTGGGCGCAGATACGCAGTATTTT; cdr3_aa: CSVAPSALAGGKLGADTQYF
cdr3_length: 15; clone_size: -; j_call: TRBJ2-5; v_call: TRBV19; d_call: TRBD2; cdr3_nt: TGTGCCAGTAGTAACCCTGTTGGTAGCGGGGAGACCCAGTACTTC; cdr3_aa: CASSNPVGSGETQYF
cdr3_length: 12; clone_size: -; j_call: TRBJ2-3; v_call: TRBV7-9; d_call: -; cdr3_nt: TGTGCCAGCAGCTTTCGGGAAGATACGCAGTATTTT; cdr3_aa: CASSFREDTQYF
cdr3_length: 16; clone_size: -; j_call: TRBJ2-6; v_call: TRBV29-1; d_call: -; cdr3_nt: TGCAGCGTTGAAGTAGTGGGCCACTCTGGGGCCAACGTCCTGACTTTC; cdr3_aa: CSVEVVGHSGANVLTF
cdr3_length: 14; clone_size: -; j_call: TRBJ1-1; v_call: TRBV19; d_call: -; cdr3_nt: TGTGCCAGTAGTATCGGGACAAAGAACACTGAAGCTTTCTTT; cdr3_aa: CASSIGTKNTEAFF